The next 23 T cell receptor beta chains were all read from a single sample in a study of cytomegalovirus exposure and HLA in healthy donors. PCR involved 60 Vbeta and 13 Jbeta primers. Clones were read by immunoSEQ multiplex PCR, and TCRdb kept only the in-frame ones, dropping some. The data hold about 150,000 clones, with 65% to 90% observed a single time. Input material: PBMCs. The source is a young woman in good health and CMV-seronegative.

V gene TRBV5-1 combines with J gene TRBJ1-2; the D gene is possibly TRBD1 (5 bases). Germline CDR1 and CDR2: SGHRS and YFSETQ. CDR3 size: 12 residues. V shed 6 bases and J shed 7 bases, with 13 bases lying between them. CDR3 amino acids: CASKLGGSGYTF. In DNA, the CDR3 is TGCGCCAGCAAGCTCGGGGGTAGTGGCTACACCTTC.

The genes are TRBV2 and TRBJ2-1, with 7 bases that match TRBD1. The CDR3 is made up of 15 amino acids. Germline-derived CDR1 and CDR2 are SNHLY and FYNNEI. J lost 2 bases, V lost 6 bases, and 7 bases had no gene match. The CDR3 nucleotides read TGTGCCAGCAGACCGACAGGGAAGGCCTACAATGAGCAGTTCTTC. Protein sequence: CASRPTGKAYNEQFF.

This chain links TRBV7-2 with TRBJ2-1; 11 nucleotides line up with TRBD2. The V gene end was trimmed by 5 bases and the J gene end by 4 bases; junction bases not matched to a gene: 4. Per the germline V gene, CDR1 is SGHTA and CDR2 is FQGNSA. There are 15 residues in the CDR3. The CDR3 region has the DNA TGTGCCAGCAGCCTGACTAGCGGGATTTACAATGAGCAGTTCTTC. This sequence encodes CASSLTSGIYNEQFF.

The V gene is TRBV7-3, the J gene TRBJ2-1, with 9 bases identical to TRBD2. Germline V lookup: CDR1 SGHTA, CDR2 FQGTGA. V shed 4 bases and J 7 bases; nucleotides not matched to a gene: 14. The CDR3 covers 17 residues. This chain's CDR3 is CASSSSGGSGRRNEQFF. The CDR3 DNA follows: TGTGCCAGCAGCTCATCCGGGGGTAGCGGGAGAAGAAATGAGCAGTTCTTC.

The chain links TRBV19 to TRBJ2-1; TRBD2 aligns across 8 bases. Germline V gives CDR1 LNHDA, CDR2 SQIVND (reference sequence). The J segment lost 4 bases and the V segment lost 3 bases, leaving 8 bases of the junction unmatched. The CDR3 is 16 amino acids. The CDR3 spells CASSILSGTGYNEQFF. The CDR3 DNA reads TGTGCCAGTAGTATCCTTAGCGGGACTGGATACAATGAGCAGTTCTTC. The whole variable domain, remainder taken from reference TRBV19 and TRBJ2-1, is DGGITQSPKYLFRKEGQNVTLSCEQNLNHDAMYWYRQDPGQGLRLIYYSQIVNDFQKGDIAEGYSVSREKKESFPLTVTSAQKNPTAFYLCASSILSGTGYNEQFFGPGTRLTVL.

This chain links TRBV7-2 with TRBJ1-2; D gene ambiguous. The CDR3 totals 14 residues. V lost 0 bases and J lost 2, with 7 bases in between. Germline values: CDR1 SGHTA, CDR2 FQGNSA. The CDR3 protein is CASSLARQNYGYTF. The DNA for the CDR3 is TGTGCCAGCAGCTTAGCGCGGCAGAACTATGGCTACACCTTC.

The chain combines TRBV19 with TRBJ1-1, with 8 bases that match TRBD1. This CDR3 is built from 15 residues. With 3 bases clipped from V and 3 bases from J, the junction kept 6 bases outside the gene matches. CDR1 and CDR2 from the germline V gene are LNHDA and SQIVND (reference sequence). The CDR3 loop is CASSIPDRGDTEAFF. The CDR3 coding sequence is TGTGCCAGTAGTATCCCAGACAGGGGTGACACTGAAGCTTTCTTT. Based on the CDR3 plus reference TRBV19 and TRBJ1-1, the full variable domain is DGGITQSPKYLFRKEGQNVTLSCEQNLNHDAMYWYRQDPGQGLRLIYYSQIVNDFQKGDIAEGYSVSREKKESFPLTVTSAQKNPTAFYLCASSIPDRGDTEAFFGQGTRLTVV.

The genes are TRBV5-8 and TRBJ2-1; 16 bases align to TRBD2. Germline V gene data show CDR1 as SGHTS and CDR2 as YDEGEE. V lost 1 base to trimming and J lost 7 bases; unmatched junction nucleotides: 2. This CDR3 has 16 amino acids. The CDR3 region is CASSLWGLAGGNEQFF. The CDR3 DNA reads as TGTGCCAGCAGCTTGTGGGGACTAGCGGGAGGGAATGAGCAGTTCTTC.

CDR3 sequence: CASRTGNTEAFF. CDR3 sequence (DNA): TGTGCCAGCAGAACAGGGAACACTGAAGCTTTCTTT. The chain couples TRBV6-1 to TRBJ1-1, with D maybe TRBD1 (5 bases). This CDR3 is 12 amino acids long. Germline V CDR1 and CDR2: MNHNS, SASEGT. Trimming took off 6 bases at V and 1 base at J, with 6 bases between the two ends.

The J gene is TRBJ1-1, the V gene TRBV5-4; 9 bases line up with TRBD1. With 3 bases clipped from V and 8 bases from J, the junction kept 5 bases outside the gene matches. Germline CDR1 reads SGHNT; CDR2 reads YYREEE (reference sequence). The CDR3 loop spans 13 amino acids. This CDR3 reads CASSSGTGKEAFF. The DNA for the CDR3 is TGTGCCAGCAGCTCCGGGACAGGGAAAGAAGCTTTCTTT.

The chain uses TRBV7-2 and TRBJ2-2, with 12 bases aligning to TRBD2. V gave up 6 bases and J gave up 4 bases; unmatched junction bases: 3. This CDR3 spans 15 amino acids. Germline values: CDR1 SGHTA, CDR2 FQGNSA. DNA of the CDR3: TGTGCCAGCAGGCCGGGACTAGCGGGCACCGGGGAGCTGTTTTTT. Its protein product is CASRPGLAGTGELFF.

The rearrangement joins TRBV5-1 to TRBJ2-7; 9 positions match TRBD1. CDR3 length equals 14 residues. J was trimmed by 6 bases and V by 0 bases; bases with no gene match: 4. Germline V gene sequence: CDR1 SGHRS, CDR2 YFSETQ. CDR3 bases: TGCGCCAGCAGCTTGGGGACAGGGGCCGGCGAGCAGTACTTC. Protein: CASSLGTGAGEQYF.

Comment on this clone: Other DNA sequences in the sample encode the same CDR3. The chain carries TRBV6-5 and TRBJ2-1; 7 nucleotides line up with TRBD1. The CDR3 length is 14 residues. Germline V gene sequence: CDR1 MNHEY, CDR2 SVGAGI. V dropped 6 bases and J dropped 1; count of bases not matched to a gene: 3. The CDR3 nucleotides are TGTGCCAGCAGCGACAGGGAGTCCTACAATGAGCAGTTCTTC. Its translation is CASSDRESYNEQFF.

The V call is TRBV7-8, the J call TRBJ1-4; 7 nucleotides match TRBD1. Germline loops: CDR1 SGHVS, CDR2 FQNEAQ. J gave up 4 bases and V 5 bases, and 10 bases lay outside the gene matches. CDR3 length equals 16 residues. CDR3 nucleotide sequence: TGTGCCAGCAGCCCACACAAGGGACAGCATAATGAAAAACTGTTTTTT. Its translation: CASSPHKGQHNEKLFF.

This clone appeared a few times. V usage is TRBV10-3 and J usage is TRBJ1-5, with 9 bases that match TRBD1. V trimming: 10 bases; J trimming: 4 bases; junction bases outside the gene matches: 8. Germline V gives CDR1 ENHRY, CDR2 SYGVKD. The CDR3 loop spans 14 amino acids. As DNA, the CDR3 is TGTGCCACTCCGGGACAGGGAACAAATCAGCCCCAGCATTTT. The encoded protein is CATPGQGTNQPQHF.

This chain uses TRBV2 with TRBJ2-7; TRBD1 agrees at 8 bases. The CDR3 loop spans 14 amino acids. Germline V CDR1 and CDR2: SNHLY, FYNNEI. Trimming took 5 bases from V and 0 from J; bases not matched to a gene: 3. CDR3 in amino acids: CASSRTGSSYEQYF. The CDR3 DNA reads TGTGCCAGCAGTCGGACAGGGAGCTCCTACGAGCAGTACTTC.

This clone came up once. The genes are TRBV19 and TRBJ1-1; D is uncertain. Germline V gives CDR1 LNHDA, CDR2 SQIVND (reference sequence). The V end lost 7 bases, the J end lost 8 bases, and 29 bases lay between the germline ends. The CDR3 totals 17 residues. Here the CDR3 DNA reads TGTGCCAGTACCTCTTCCCGACTTTTAAAGGTACCCGGCGAAGCTTTCTTT. Its protein is CASTSSRLLKVPGEAFF.

The CDR3 DNA follows: TGTGCCAGCAGCCATTTAAGCGGGAAAAGGTTCACCGGGGAGCTGTTTTTT. Translating gives CASSHLSGKRFTGELFF. The rearrangement uses TRBV5-4 and TRBJ2-2, with 7 bases lining up with TRBD2. Germline trimming cut 4 bases from V and 4 bases from J; bases unmatched to any gene: 13. The CDR3 is made up of 17 amino acids. CDR1 is SGHNT and CDR2 is YYREEE in the germline V gene (reference sequence).

The genes are TRBV14 and TRBJ1-2, with TRBD1 matching over 9 bases. Germline V lookup: CDR1 SGHDN, CDR2 FVKESK. The CDR3 is 15 amino acids. J was trimmed by 8 bases and V by 1 base; bases with no gene match: 8. The chain's CDR3 is CASSQGPWTGVGYTF. In nucleotides, the CDR3 is TGTGCCAGCAGCCAAGGACCCTGGACAGGGGTAGGCTACACCTTC.

The chain recombines TRBV7-9 with TRBJ1-6; 8 bases map to TRBD1. Germline V gene lookup returns CDR1 SEHNR and CDR2 FQNEAQ (reference sequence). The CDR3 sequence is 15 residues long. The ends lost 5 bases at V and 9 bases at J; junction bases unmatched: 9. The CDR3 sequence is CASSPWTGQRSPLHF. The DNA for the CDR3 is TGTGCCAGCAGCCCATGGACAGGGCAGCGTTCACCCCTCCACTTT.

The genes are TRBV11-1 and TRBJ2-7; possibly TRBD1 for D (5 bases). Germline CDR1 and CDR2: SGHAT and FQDESV (reference sequence). The CDR3 has 12 residues. Trimming shortened V by 5 bases and J by 7 bases, and 12 bases separated the two germline ends. The CDR3 bases are TGTGCCAGCAGCAGTACAGGAGAAGAGCAGTACTTC. It specifies CASSSTGEEQYF. Full variable domain (rest looked up from reference TRBV11-1 and TRBJ2-7): EAEVAQSPRYKITEKSQAVAFWCDPISGHATLYWYRQILGQGPELLVQFQDESVVDDSQLPKDRFSAERLKGVDSTLKIQPAELGDSAMYLCASSSTGEEQYFGPGTRLTVT.

This rearrangement joins TRBV28 to TRBJ1-2, with D perhaps matching TRBD1 (5 bases). CDR3 length equals 13 residues. V dropped 3 bases and J dropped 8 bases, with 13 bases sitting between them. Germline V gene data show CDR1 as MDHEN and CDR2 as SYDVKM. The CDR3: CASSFMRGVGYTF. DNA of the CDR3: TGTGCCAGCAGTTTTATGCGGGGGGTGGGCTACACCTTC.

The chain joins TRBV5-1 to TRBJ1-5, with 8 positions matching TRBD1. V was pared by 4 bases and J by 6 bases, with 6 bases of the junction left unmatched. CDR1 and CDR2 (germline): SGHRS, YFSETQ. The CDR3 has 14 amino acids. The CDR3 is CASSVTGGGQPQHF. In DNA form, the CDR3 reads TGCGCCAGCAGCGTAACAGGGGGTGGTCAGCCCCAGCATTTT.